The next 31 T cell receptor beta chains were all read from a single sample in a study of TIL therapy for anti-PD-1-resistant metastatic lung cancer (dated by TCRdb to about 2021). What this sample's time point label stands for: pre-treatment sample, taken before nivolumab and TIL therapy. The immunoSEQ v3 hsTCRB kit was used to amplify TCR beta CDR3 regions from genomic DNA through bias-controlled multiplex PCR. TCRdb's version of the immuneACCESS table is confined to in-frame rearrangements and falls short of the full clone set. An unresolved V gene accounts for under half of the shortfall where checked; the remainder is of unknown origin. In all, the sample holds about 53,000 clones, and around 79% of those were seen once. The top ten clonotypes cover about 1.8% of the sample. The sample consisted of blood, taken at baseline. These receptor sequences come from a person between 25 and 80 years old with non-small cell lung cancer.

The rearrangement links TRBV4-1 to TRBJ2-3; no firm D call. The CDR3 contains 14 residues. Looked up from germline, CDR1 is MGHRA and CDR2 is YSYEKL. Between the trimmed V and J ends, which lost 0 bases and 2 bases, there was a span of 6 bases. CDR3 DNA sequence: TGCGCCAGCAGCCAAGATATGGACACAGATACGCAGTATTTT. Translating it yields CASSQDMDTDTQYF.

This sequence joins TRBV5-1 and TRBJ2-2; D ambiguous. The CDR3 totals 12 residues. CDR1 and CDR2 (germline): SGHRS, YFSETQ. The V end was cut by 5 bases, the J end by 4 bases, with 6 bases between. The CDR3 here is CASSETTGELFF. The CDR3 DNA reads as TGCGCCAGCAGTGAAACCACCGGGGAGCTGTTTTTT. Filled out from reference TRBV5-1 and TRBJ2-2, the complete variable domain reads KAGVTQTPRYLIKTRGQQVTLSCSPISGHRSVSWYQQTPGQGLQFLFEYFSETQRNKGNFPGRFSGRQFSNSRSEMNVSTLELGDSALYLCASSETTGELFFGEGSRLTVL.

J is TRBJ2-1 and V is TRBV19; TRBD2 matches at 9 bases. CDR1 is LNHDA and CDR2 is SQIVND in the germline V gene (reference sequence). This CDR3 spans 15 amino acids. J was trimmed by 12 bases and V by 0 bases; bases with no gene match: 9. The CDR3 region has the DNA TGTGCCAGTAGTATAGATGGGACTAGCAGAAGCGGGCAGTTCTTC. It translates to CASSIDGTSRSGQFF.

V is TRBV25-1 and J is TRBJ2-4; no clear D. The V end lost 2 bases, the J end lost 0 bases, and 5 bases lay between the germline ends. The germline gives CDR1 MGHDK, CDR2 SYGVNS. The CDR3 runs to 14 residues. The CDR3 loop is CASSEPGAKNIQYF. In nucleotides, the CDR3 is TGTGCCAGCAGTGAACCAGGAGCCAAAAACATTCAGTACTTC.

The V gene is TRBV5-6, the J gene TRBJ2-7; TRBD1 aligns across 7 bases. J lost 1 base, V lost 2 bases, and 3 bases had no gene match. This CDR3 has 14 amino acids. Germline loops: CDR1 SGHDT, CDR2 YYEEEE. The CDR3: CASSLPGQSYEQYF. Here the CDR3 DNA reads TGTGCCAGCAGCTTACCGGGACAGTCCTACGAGCAGTACTTC.

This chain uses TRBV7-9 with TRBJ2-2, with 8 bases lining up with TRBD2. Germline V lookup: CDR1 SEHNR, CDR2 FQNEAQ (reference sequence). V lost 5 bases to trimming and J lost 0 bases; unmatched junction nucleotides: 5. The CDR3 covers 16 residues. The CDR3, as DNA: TGTGCCAGCAGCCCAAGACTAGCGCCGAACACCGGGGAGCTGTTTTTT. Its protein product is CASSPRLAPNTGELFF.

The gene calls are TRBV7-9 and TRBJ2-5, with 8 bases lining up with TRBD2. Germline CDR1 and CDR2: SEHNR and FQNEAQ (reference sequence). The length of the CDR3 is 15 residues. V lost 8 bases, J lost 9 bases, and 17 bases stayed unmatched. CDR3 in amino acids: CASQAPGGFSGAQYF. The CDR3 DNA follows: TGTGCCAGCCAAGCCCCGGGGGGGTTTTCTGGGGCCCAGTACTTC.

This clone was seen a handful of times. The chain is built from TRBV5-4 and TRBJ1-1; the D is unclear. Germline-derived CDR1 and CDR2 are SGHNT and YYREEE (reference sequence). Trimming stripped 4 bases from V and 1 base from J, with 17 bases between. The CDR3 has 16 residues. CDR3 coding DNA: TGTGCCAGCAGCGGACCCTGGGCCCAAGGGAACACTGAAGCTTTCTTT. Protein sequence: CASSGPWAQGNTEAFF. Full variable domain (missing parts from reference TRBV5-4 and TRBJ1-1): ETGVTQSPTHLIKTRGQQVTLRCSSQSGHNTVSWYQQALGQGPQFIFQYYREEENGRGNFPPRFSGLQFPNYSSELNVNALELDDSALYLCASSGPWAQGNTEAFFGQGTRLTVV.

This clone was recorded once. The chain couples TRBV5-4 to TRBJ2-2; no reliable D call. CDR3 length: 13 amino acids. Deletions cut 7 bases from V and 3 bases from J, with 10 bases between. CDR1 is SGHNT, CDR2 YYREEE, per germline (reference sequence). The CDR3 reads CASSRRYTGELFF. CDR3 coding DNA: TGTGCCAGCTCAAGAAGATACACCGGGGAGCTGTTTTTT.

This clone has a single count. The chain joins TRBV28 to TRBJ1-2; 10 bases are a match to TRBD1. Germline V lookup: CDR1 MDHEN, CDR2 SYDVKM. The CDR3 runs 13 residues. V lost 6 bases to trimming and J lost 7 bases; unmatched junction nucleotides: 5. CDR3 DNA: TGTGCCAGCAGCCAAGACAGGGGGCTTGGCTACACCTTC. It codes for CASSQDRGLGYTF.

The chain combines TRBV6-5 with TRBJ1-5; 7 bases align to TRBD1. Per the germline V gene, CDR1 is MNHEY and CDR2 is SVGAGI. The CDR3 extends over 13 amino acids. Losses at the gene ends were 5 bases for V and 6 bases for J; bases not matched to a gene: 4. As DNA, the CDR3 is TGTGCCAGCAGTAGGGACAGCCCTCAGCCCCAGCATTTT. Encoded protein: CASSRDSPQPQHF.

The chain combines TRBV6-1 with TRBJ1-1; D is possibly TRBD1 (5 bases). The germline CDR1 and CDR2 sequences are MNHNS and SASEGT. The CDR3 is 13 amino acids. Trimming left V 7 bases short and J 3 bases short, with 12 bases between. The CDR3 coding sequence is TGTGCCAGCATTAAGGGGTTGCACACTGAAGCTTTCTTT. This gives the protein CASIKGLHTEAFF.

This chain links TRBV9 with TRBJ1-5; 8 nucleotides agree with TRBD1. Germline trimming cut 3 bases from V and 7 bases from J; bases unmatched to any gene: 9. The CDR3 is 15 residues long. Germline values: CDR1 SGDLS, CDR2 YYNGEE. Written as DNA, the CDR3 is TGTGCCAGCAGCGCGACAGGGGTAACGCACCAGCCCCAGCATTTT. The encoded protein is CASSATGVTHQPQHF.

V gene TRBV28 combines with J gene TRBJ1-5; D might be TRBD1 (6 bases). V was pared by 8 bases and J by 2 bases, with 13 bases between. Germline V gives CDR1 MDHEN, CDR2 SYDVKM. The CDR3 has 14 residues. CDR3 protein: CASQGQSGNQPQHF. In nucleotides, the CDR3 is TGTGCCAGCCAAGGACAGAGTGGCAATCAGCCCCAGCATTTT.

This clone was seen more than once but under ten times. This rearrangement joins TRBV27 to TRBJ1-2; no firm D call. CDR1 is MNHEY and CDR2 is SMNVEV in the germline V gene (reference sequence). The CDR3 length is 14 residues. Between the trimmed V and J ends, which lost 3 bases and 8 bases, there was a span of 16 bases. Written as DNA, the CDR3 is TGTGCCAGCAGTTTTGGCAGGACCTCCTTAGGCTACACCTTC. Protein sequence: CASSFGRTSLGYTF.

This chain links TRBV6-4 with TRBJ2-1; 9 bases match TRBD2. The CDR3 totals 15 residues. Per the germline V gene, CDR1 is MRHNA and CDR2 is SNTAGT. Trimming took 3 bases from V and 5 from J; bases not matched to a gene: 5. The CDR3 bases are TGTGCCAGCAGTGAAGAGGCGGGAGGGAACAATGAGCAGTTCTTC. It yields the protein CASSEEAGGNNEQFF.

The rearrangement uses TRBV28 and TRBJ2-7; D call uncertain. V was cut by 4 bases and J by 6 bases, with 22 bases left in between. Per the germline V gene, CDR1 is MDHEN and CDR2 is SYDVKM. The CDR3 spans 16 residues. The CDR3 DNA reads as TGTGCCAGCAGTTCTCCCCGCTTGGAGAGCCTAGGCGAGCAGTACTTC. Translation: CASSSPRLESLGEQYF.

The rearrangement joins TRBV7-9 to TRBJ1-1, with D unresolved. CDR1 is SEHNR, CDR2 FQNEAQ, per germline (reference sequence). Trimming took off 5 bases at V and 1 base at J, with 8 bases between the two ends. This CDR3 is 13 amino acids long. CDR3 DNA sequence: TGTGCCAGCAGCCCCAGACAGAACACTGAAGCTTTCTTT. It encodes CASSPRQNTEAFF.

CDR3 region: CASSPREGREQYF. For the CDR3, the DNA is TGTGCCAGCAGCCCCCGGGAGGGCCGGGAGCAGTACTTC. The chain has TRBV7-9 and TRBJ2-7, with 8 bases identical to TRBD2. CDR3 length equals 13 residues. The trim removed 5 bases at V and 7 bases at J, leaving 7 bases unmatched. Germline V gives CDR1 SEHNR, CDR2 FQNEAQ (reference sequence).

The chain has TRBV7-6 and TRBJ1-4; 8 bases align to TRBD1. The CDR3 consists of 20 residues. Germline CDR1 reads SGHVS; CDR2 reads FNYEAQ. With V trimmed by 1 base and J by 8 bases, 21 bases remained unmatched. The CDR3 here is CASSLETPGISGGLGEKLFF. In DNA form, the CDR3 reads TGTGCCAGCAGCTTAGAGACCCCCGGAATTTCAGGGGGCTTAGGGGAAAAACTGTTTTTT.

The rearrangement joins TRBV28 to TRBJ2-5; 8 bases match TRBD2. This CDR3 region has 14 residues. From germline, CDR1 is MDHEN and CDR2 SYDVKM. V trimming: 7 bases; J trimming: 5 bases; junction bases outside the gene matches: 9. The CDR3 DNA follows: TGTGCCAGCATCACGGGAGGGCGGCCGGAGACCCAGTACTTC. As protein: CASITGGRPETQYF.

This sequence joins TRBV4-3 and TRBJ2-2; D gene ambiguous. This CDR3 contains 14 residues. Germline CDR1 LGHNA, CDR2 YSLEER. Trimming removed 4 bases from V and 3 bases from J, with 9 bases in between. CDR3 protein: CASSPGRDTGELFF. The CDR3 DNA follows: TGCGCCAGCAGCCCCGGGCGTGACACCGGGGAGCTGTTTTTT.

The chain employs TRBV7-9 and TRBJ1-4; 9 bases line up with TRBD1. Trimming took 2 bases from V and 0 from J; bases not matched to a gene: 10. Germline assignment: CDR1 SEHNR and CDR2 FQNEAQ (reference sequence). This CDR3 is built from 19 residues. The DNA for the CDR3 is TGTGCCAGCAGCTTATCGGGGGGGACAGGGCTATCAACTAATGAAAAACTGTTTTTT. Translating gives CASSLSGGTGLSTNEKLFF. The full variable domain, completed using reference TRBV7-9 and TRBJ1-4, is DTGVSQNPRHKITKRGQNVTFRCDPISEHNRLYWYRQTLGQGPEFLTYFQNEAQLEKSRLLSDRFSAERPKGSFSTLEIQRTEQGDSAMYLCASSLSGGTGLSTNEKLFFGSGTQLSVL.

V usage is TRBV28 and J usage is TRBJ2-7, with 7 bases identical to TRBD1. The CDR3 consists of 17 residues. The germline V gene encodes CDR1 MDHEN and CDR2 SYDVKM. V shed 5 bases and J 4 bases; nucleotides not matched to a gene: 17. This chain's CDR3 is CASSPTVSLGGAYEQYF. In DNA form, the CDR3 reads TGTGCCAGCAGTCCCACAGTATCCCTAGGGGGCGCGTACGAGCAGTACTTC. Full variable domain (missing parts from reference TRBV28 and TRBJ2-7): DVKVTQSSRYLVKRTGEKVFLECVQDMDHENMFWYRQDPGLGLRLIYFSYDVKMKEKGDIPEGYSVSREKKERFSLILESASTNQTSMYLCASSPTVSLGGAYEQYFGPGTRLTVT.

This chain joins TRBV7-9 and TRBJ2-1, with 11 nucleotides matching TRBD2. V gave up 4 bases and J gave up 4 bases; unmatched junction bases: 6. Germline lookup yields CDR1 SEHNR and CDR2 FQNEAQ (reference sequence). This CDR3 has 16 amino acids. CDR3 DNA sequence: TGTGCCAGCAGCTCCTCTAGCGGGGGGAAATACAATGAGCAGTTCTTC. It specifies CASSSSSGGKYNEQFF. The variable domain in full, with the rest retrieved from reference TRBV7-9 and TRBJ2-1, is DTGVSQNPRHKITKRGQNVTFRCDPISEHNRLYWYRQTLGQGPEFLTYFQNEAQLEKSRLLSDRFSAERPKGSFSTLEIQRTEQGDSAMYLCASSSSSGGKYNEQFFGPGTRLTVL.

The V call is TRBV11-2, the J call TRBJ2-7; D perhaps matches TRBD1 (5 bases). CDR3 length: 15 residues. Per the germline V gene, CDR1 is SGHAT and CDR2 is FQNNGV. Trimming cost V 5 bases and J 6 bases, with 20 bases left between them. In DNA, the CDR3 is TGTGCCAGCAGCAGGGGATCGGTGTGGGGTGTCGAGCAGTACTTC. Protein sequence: CASSRGSVWGVEQYF.

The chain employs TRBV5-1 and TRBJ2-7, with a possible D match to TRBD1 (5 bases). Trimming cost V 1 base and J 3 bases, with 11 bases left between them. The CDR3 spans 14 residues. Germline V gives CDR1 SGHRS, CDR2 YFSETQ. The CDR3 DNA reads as TGCGCCAGCAGCTTGACAGGTACCTTCTACGAGCAGTACTTC. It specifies CASSLTGTFYEQYF. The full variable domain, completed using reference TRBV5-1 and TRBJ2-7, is KAGVTQTPRYLIKTRGQQVTLSCSPISGHRSVSWYQQTPGQGLQFLFEYFSETQRNKGNFPGRFSGRQFSNSRSEMNVSTLELGDSALYLCASSLTGTFYEQYFGPGTRLTVT.

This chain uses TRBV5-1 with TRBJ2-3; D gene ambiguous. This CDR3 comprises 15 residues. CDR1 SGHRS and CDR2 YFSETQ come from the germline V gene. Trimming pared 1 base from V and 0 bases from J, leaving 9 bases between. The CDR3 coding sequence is TGCGCCAGCAGCTTGTGGCCAGCTAGCACAGATACGCAGTATTTT. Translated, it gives CASSLWPASTDTQYF.

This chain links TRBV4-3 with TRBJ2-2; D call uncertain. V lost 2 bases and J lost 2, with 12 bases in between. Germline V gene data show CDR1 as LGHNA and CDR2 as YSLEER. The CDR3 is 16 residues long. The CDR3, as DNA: TGCGCCAGCAGCCAACAGATAGGGTTCAACACCGGGGAGCTGTTTTTT. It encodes CASSQQIGFNTGELFF.

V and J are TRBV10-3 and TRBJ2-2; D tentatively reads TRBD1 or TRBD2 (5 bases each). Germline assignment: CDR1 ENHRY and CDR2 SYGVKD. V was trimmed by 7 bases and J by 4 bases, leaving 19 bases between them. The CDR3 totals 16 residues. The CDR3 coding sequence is TGTGCCATCACCCAAGCCGACAGAGGGAGCACCGGGGAGCTGTTTTTT. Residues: CAITQADRGSTGELFF.

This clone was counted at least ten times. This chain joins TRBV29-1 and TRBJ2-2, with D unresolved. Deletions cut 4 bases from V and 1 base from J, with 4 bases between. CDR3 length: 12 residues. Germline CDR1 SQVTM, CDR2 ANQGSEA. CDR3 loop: CSVARNTGELFF. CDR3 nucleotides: TGCAGCGTTGCCAGGAACACCGGGGAGCTGTTTTTT.